This TCR beta chain was found in a study of neurological immune-mediated disorders. TCRdb called the 5' RACE reads again in MiXCR, with one record for every CDR3 protein. The data contain more than 25,000 distinct CDR3 sequences, roughly a quarter of them singletons. CDR3 length: 15 residues. The V end lost 2 bases, the J end lost 10 bases, and 15 bases lay between the germline ends. This clonotype showed up many times. The specimen sequenced was CD4+ T cells from blood. The V gene is TRBV12-3 or TRBV12-4, the J gene TRBJ1-6; D is possibly TRBD1 (5 bases). The sequence came from a man aged 50-59 years with HTLV-1-associated myelopathy (HAM/TSP). Written as DNA, the CDR3 is TGTGCCAGCAGTTTAAGGGGCGTAATCGAATCACCCCTCCACTTT. Protein: CASSLRGVIESPLHF.